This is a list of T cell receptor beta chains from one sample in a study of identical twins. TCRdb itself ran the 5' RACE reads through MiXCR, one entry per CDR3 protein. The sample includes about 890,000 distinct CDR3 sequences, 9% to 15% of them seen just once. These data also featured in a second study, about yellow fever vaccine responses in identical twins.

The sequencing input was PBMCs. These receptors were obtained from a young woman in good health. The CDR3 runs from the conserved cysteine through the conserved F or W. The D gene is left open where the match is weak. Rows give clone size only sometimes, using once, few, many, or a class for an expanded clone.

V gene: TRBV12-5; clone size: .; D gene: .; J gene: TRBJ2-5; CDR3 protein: CASGLVRTDRQETQYF; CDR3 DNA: TGTGCTAGTGGTTTGGTACGGACGGATCGACAAGAGACCCAGTACTTC
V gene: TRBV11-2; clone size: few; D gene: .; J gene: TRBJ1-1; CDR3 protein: CASSLRGGAGRGNTEAFF; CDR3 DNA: TGTGCCAGCAGCTTGAGAGGGGGGGCAGGTCGCGGGAACACTGAAGCTTTCTTT
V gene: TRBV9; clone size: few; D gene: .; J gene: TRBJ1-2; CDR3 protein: CASSPTSGYTF; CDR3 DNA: TGTGCCAGCAGCCCCACTTCAGGCTACACCTTC
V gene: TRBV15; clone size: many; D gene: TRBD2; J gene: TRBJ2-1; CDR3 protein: CATSGTSGSVEQFF; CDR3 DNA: TGTGCCACCAGCGGGACTAGCGGGAGTGTTGAGCAGTTCTTC
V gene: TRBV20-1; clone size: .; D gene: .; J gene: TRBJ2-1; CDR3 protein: CSAQTRDNYNEQFF; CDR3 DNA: TGCAGTGCTCAGACTCGGGACAACTACAATGAGCAGTTCTTC
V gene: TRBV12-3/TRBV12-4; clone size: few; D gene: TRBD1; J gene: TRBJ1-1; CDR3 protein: CASSPRQGVTEAFF; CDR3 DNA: TGTGCCAGCAGTCCGCGACAGGGCGTGACTGAAGCTTTCTTT
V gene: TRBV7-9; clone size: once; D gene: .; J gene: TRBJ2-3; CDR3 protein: CASSLSETGTDTQYF; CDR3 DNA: TGTGCCAGCAGCTTAAGCGAGACCGGCACAGATACGCAGTATTTT
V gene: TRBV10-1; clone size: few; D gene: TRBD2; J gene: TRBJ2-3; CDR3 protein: CASSRRTSGSADTQYF; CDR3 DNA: TGCGCCAGCAGTCGGCGGACTAGCGGGAGTGCAGATACGCAGTATTTT
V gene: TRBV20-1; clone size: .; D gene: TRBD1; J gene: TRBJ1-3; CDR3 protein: CSASGGTGTSGNTIYF; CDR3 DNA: TGCAGTGCTAGTGGGGGGACAGGCACCTCTGGAAACACCATATATTTT
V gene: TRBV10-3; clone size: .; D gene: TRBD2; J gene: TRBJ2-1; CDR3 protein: CAISGAISGRASGYNEQFF; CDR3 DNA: TGTGCCATCAGTGGTGCTATAAGCGGGAGGGCCTCTGGCTACAATGAGCAGTTCTTC
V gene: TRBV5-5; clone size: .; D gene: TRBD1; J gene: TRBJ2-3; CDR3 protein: CASIRTGTDTQYF; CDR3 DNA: TGTGCCAGCATCCGGACAGGAACAGATACGCAGTATTTT
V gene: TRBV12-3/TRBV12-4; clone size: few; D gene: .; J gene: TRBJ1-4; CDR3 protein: CASSLFFEKLFF; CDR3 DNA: TGTGCCAGCAGTTTATTTTTCGAAAAACTGTTTTTT
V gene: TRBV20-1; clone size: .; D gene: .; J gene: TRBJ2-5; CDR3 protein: CSARDSMAVQETQYF; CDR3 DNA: TGCAGTGCTAGAGATAGTATGGCTGTGCAAGAGACCCAGTACTTC
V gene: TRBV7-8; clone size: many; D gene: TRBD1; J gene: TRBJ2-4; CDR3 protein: CASSSRDRANIQYF; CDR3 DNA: TGTGCCAGCAGCTCCCGGGACAGGGCGAACATTCAGTACTTC
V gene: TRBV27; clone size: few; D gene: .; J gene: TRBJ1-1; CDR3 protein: CASSLLTGPPTEAFF; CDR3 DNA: TGTGCCAGCAGTCTACTCACAGGACCCCCCACTGAAGCTTTCTTT
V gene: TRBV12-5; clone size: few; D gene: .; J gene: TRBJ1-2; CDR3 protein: CASGFMGRGGYTF; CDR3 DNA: TGTGCTAGTGGTTTTATGGGGCGCGGAGGCTACACCTTC
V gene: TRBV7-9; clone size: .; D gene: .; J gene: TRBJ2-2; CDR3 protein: CASSSPQGLSGELFF; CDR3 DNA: TGTGCCAGCAGCTCGCCGCAGGGTTTGTCCGGGGAGCTGTTTTTT
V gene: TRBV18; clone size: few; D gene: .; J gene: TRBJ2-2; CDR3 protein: CASSPGGAGELFF; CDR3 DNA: TGTGCCAGCTCACCAGGAGGAGCCGGGGAGCTGTTTTTT
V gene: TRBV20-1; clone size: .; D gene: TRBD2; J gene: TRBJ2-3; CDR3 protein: CSARGGLAGGEDTQYF; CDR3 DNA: TGCAGTGCTAGAGGTGGACTAGCGGGAGGTGAAGATACGCAGTATTTT
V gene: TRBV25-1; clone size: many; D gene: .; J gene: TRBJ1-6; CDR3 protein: CASSARQGPPLHF; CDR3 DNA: TGTGCCAGCAGCGCCAGGCAGGGGCCACCCCTCCACTTT
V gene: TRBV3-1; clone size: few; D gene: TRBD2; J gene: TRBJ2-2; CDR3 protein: CASSQDRLAGDLNTGELFF; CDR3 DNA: TGTGCCAGCAGCCAAGATCGGCTAGCGGGGGACCTGAACACCGGGGAGCTGTTTTTT
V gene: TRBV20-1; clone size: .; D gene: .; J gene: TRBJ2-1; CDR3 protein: CSARAPGDEQFF; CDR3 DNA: TGCAGTGCCCGGGCCCCAGGGGATGAGCAGTTCTTC
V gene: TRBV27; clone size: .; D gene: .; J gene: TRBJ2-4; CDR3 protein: CASSFTPDSKNIQYF; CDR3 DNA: TGTGCCAGCAGTTTTACTCCGGACAGCAAAAACATTCAGTACTTC
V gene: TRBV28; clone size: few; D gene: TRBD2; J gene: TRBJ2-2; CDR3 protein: CASSSGTSGRLDTGELFF; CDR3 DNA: TGTGCCAGCAGCTCCGGGACTAGCGGGAGATTGGACACCGGGGAGCTGTTTTTT
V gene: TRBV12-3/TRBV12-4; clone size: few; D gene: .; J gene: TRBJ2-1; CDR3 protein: CASRPRDWRLNEQFF; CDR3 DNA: TGTGCCAGCAGACCACGAGATTGGAGGCTTAATGAGCAGTTCTTC
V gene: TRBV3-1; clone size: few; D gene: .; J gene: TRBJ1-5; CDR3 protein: CASSQGSGMDQPQHF; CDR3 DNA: TGTGCCAGCAGCCAAGGGTCGGGCATGGATCAGCCCCAGCATTTT
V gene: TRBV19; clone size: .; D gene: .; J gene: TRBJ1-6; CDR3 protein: CASSPGGRGSPLHF; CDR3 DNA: TGTGCCAGTAGCCCCGGAGGTCGGGGTTCACCCCTCCACTTT
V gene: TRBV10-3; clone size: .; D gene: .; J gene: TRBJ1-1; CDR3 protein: CAISLGTVNTEAFF; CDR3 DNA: TGTGCCATCAGTTTGGGCACGGTGAACACTGAAGCTTTCTTT
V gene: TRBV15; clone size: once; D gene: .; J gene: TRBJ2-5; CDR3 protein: CATSNREYQETQYF; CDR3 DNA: TGTGCCACCAGCAACCGGGAGTATCAAGAGACCCAGTACTTC
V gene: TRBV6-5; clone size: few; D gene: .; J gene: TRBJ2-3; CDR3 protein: CASSLSGSASTDTQYF; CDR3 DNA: TGTGCCAGCTCCCTGTCGGGGTCGGCTAGCACAGATACGCAGTATTTT
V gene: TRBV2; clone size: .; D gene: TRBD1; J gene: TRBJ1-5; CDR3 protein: CASSPLGTVNQPQHF; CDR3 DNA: TGTGCCAGCAGTCCCCTCGGGACAGTCAATCAGCCCCAGCATTTT
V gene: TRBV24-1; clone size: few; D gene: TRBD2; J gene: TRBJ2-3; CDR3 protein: CATSDDGTSGTRINLSTDTQYF; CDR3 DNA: TGTGCCACCAGTGATGACGGGACTAGCGGGACCCGTATAAATCTTAGCACAGATACGCAGTATTTT
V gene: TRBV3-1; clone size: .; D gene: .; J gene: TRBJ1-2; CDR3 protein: CASSQAGQSYTF; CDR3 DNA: TGTGCCAGCAGCCAGGCTGGACAGAGCTACACCTTC
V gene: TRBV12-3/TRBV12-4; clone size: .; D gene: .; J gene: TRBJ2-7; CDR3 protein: CASSSPLRAYEQYF; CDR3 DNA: TGTGCCAGCAGTTCCCCTCTGAGGGCCTACGAGCAGTACTTC
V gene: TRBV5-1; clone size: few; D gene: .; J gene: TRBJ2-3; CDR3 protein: CASSPREFTDTQYF; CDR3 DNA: TGCGCCAGCAGCCCCAGGGAGTTCACAGATACGCAGTATTTT
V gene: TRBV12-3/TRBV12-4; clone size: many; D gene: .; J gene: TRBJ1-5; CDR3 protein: CASSPGSQPQHF; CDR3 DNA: TGTGCCAGCAGCCCTGGCTCGCAGCCCCAGCATTTT
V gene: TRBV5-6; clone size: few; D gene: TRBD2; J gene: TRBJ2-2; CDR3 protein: CASTGLAGASNTGELFF; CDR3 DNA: TGTGCCAGCACTGGACTAGCGGGAGCCTCGAACACCGGGGAGCTGTTTTTT
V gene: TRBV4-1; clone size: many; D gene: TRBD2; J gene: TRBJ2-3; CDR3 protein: CASSQDRSLAGASSTDTQYF; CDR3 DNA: TGCGCCAGCAGCCAAGATCGGTCACTAGCGGGGGCATCGAGCACAGATACGCAGTATTTT
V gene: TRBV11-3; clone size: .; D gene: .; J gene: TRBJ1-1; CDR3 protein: CASSVSRGPEAFF; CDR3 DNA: TGTGCCAGCAGCGTATCCCGGGGGCCTGAAGCTTTCTTT
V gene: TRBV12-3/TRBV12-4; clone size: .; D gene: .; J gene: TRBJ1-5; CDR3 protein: CASSAADEPNQPQHF; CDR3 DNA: TGTGCCAGCAGTGCCGCAGACGAGCCCAATCAGCCCCAGCATTTT
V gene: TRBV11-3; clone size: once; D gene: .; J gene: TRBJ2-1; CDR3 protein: CASSSRGPNGQFF; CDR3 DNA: TGTGCCAGCAGCTCGCGGGGGCCGAATGGGCAGTTCTTC
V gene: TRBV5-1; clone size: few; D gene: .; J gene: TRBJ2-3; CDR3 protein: CASSSGPPDTQYF; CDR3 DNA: TGCGCCAGCAGCTCGGGACCTCCAGATACGCAGTATTTT
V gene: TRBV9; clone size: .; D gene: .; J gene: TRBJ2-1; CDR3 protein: CASSPSSETRYNEQFF; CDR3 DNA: TGTGCCAGCAGCCCGAGTTCTGAGACTAGATACAATGAGCAGTTCTTC
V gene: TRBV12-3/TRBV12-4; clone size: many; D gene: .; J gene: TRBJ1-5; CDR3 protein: CASSLDRSNQPQHF; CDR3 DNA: TGTGCCAGCAGCCTCGACAGAAGCAATCAGCCCCAGCATTTT
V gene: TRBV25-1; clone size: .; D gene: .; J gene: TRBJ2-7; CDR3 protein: CASSPVRGARNEQYF; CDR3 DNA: TGTGCCAGCAGTCCAGTACGGGGGGCGAGAAACGAGCAGTACTTC
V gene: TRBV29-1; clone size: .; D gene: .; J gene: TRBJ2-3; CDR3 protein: CSVIFLGEVRTDTQYF; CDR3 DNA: TGCAGCGTTATATTTTTGGGGGAGGTTCGAACAGATACGCAGTATTTT
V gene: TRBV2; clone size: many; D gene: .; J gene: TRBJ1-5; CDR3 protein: CASTRGNSNQPQHF; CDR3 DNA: TGTGCCAGCACCCGGGGTAATAGCAATCAGCCCCAGCATTTT
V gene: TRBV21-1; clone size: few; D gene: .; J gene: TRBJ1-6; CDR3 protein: CASSKLLGPNSPLHF; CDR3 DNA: TGTGCCAGCAGCAAATTGCTGGGGCCGAATTCACCCCTCCACTTT
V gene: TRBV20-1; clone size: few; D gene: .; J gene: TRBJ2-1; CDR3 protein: CSADPLGEANEQFF; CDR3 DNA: TGCAGTGCTGACCCCTTGGGGGAGGCGAATGAGCAGTTCTTC
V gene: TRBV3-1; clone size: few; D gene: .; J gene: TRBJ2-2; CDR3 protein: CASTLTWGRANTGELFF; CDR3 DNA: TGTGCCAGCACCCTGACTTGGGGGCGGGCGAACACCGGGGAGCTGTTTTTT
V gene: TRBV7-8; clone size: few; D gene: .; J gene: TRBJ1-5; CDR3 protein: CASSLVSGRYFNQPQHF; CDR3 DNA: TGTGCCAGCAGCTTAGTTTCAGGACGTTACTTCAATCAGCCCCAGCATTTT
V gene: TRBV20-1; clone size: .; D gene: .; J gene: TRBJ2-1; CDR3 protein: CSGRRGSYNEQFF; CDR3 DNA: TGCAGCGGGCGACGGGGGTCCTACAATGAGCAGTTCTTC
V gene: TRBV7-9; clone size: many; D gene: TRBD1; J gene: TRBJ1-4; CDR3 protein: CASSAAGQEKLFF; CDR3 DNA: TGTGCCAGCAGCGCAGCGGGACAGGAAAAACTGTTTTTT
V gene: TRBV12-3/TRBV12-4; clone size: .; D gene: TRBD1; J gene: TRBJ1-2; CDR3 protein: CASTKRGQAHGGYGYTF; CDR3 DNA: TGTGCCAGCACCAAACGGGGACAGGCCCACGGGGGCTATGGCTACACCTTC
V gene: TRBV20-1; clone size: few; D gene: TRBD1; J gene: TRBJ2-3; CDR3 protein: CSAHLGTETTDTQYF; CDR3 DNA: TGCAGTGCCCACCTCGGGACAGAGACCACAGATACGCAGTATTTT